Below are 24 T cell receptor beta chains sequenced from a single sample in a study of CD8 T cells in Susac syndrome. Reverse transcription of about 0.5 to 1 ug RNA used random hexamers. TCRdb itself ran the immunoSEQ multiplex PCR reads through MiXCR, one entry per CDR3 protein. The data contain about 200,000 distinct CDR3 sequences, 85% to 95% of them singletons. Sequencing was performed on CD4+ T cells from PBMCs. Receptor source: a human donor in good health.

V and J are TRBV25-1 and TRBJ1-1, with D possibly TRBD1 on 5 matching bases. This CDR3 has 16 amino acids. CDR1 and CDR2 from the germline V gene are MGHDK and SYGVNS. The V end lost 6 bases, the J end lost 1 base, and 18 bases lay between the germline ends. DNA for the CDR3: TGTGCCAGCAGCGCTCACTCGGGACGGGGGAACACTGAAGCTTTCTTT. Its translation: CASSAHSGRGNTEAFF. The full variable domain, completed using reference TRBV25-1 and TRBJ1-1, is EADIYQTPRYLVIGTGKKITLECSQTMGHDKMYWYQQDPGMELHLIHYSYGVNSTEKGDLSSESTVSRIRTEHFPLTLESARPSHTSQYLCASSAHSGRGNTEAFFGQGTRLTVV.

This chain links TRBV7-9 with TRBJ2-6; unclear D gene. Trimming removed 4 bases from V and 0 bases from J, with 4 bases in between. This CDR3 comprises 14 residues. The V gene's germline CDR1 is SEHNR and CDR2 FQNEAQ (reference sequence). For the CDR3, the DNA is TGTGCCAGCAGCTCAAACTCTGGGGCCAACGTCCTGACTTTC. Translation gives CASSSNSGANVLTF.

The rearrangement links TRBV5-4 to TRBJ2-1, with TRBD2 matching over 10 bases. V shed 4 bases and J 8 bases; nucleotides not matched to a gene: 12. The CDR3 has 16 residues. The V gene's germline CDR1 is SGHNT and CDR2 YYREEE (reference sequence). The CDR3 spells CASSRSGTSVGDEQFF. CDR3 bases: TGTGCCAGCAGCAGAAGTGGGACTAGCGTTGGCGATGAGCAGTTCTTC.

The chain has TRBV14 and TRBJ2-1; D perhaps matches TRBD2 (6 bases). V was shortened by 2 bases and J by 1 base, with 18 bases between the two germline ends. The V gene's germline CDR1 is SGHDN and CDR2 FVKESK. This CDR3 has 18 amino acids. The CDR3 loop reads CASSQYGGTPPSYNEQFF. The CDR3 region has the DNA TGTGCCAGCAGCCAATATGGCGGGACTCCGCCTTCCTACAATGAGCAGTTCTTC.

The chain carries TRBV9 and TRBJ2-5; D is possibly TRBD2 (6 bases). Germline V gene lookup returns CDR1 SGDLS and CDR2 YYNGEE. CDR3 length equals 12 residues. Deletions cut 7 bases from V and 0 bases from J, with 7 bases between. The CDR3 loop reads CASWGDQETQYF. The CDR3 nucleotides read TGTGCCAGCTGGGGGGACCAAGAGACCCAGTACTTC.

The CDR3 DNA is TGTGCCTGGAGGTCATACGTGAACTATGGCTACACCTTC. It codes for CAWRSYVNYGYTF. The V gene is TRBV30, the J gene TRBJ1-2; D gene unclear. From germline, CDR1 is GTSNPN and CDR2 SVGIG (reference sequence). The CDR3 contains 13 residues. Trimming cost V 3 bases and J 2 bases, with 10 bases left between them.

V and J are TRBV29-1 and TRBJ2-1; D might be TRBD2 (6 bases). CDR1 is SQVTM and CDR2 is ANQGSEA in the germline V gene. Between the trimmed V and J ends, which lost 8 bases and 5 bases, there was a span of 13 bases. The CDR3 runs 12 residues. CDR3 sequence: CSLLGGNNEQFF. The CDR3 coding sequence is TGCAGCCTATTGGGGGGTAACAATGAGCAGTTCTTC.

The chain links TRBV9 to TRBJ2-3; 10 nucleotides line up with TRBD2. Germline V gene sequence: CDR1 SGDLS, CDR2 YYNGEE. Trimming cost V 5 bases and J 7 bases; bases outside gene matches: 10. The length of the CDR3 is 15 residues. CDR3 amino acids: CASRLASGSPHTQYF. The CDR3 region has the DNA TGTGCCAGCAGGCTTGCTAGCGGGAGCCCCCATACGCAGTATTTT.

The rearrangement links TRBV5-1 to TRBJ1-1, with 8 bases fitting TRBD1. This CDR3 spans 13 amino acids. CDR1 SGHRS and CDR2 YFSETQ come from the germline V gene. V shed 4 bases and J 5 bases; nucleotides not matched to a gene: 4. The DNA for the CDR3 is TGCGCCAGCAGCGCGGGACAGGAGACTGAAGCTTTCTTT. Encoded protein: CASSAGQETEAFF.

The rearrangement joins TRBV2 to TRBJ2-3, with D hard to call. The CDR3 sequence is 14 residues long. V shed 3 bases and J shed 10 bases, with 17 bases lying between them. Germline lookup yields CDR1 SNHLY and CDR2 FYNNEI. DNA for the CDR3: TGTGCCAGCAGTGAGGGTGGCGACGTGATACCGCAGTATTTT. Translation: CASSEGGDVIPQYF.

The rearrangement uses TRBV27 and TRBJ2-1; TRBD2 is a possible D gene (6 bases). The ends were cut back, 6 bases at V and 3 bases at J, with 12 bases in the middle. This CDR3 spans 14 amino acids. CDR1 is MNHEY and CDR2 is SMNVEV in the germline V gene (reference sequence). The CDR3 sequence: CASSLRLVYNEQFF. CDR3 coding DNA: TGTGCCAGCAGCCTTAGACTAGTCTACAATGAGCAGTTCTTC.

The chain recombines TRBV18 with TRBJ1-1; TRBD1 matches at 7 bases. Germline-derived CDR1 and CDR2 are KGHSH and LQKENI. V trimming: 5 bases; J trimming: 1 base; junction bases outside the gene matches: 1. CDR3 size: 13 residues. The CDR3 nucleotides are TGTGCCAGCTCAGGGGACAGGAACACTGAAGCTTTCTTT. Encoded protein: CASSGDRNTEAFF.

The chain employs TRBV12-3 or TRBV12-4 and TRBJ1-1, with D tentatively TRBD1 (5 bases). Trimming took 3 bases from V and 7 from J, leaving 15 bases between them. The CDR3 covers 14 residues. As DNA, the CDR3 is TGTGCCAGCAGTTTTACCTCGGGACCGAGTGAAGCTTTCTTT. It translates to CASSFTSGPSEAFF.

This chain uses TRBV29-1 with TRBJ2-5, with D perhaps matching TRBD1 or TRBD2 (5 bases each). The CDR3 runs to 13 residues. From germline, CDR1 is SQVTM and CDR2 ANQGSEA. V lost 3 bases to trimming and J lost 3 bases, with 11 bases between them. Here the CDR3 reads CSVDPGREETQYF. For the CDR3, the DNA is TGCAGCGTTGACCCAGGGCGGGAAGAGACCCAGTACTTC.

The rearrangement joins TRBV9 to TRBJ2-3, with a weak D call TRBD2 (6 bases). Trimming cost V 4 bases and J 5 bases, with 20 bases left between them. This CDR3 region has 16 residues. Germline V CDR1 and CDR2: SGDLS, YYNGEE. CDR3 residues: CASSHNQGQGGDTQYF. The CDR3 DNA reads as TGTGCCAGCAGCCACAACCAAGGGCAGGGAGGAGATACGCAGTATTTT.

The chain's CDR3 is CASSVGTQSDTQYF. CDR3 in DNA: TGTGCCAGCAGCGTAGGGACCCAGTCGGATACGCAGTATTTT. This chain connects TRBV9 to TRBJ2-3; D is uncertain. V was pared by 0 bases and J by 6 bases, with 11 bases between. CDR3 size: 14 residues. Per the germline V gene, CDR1 is SGDLS and CDR2 is YYNGEE.

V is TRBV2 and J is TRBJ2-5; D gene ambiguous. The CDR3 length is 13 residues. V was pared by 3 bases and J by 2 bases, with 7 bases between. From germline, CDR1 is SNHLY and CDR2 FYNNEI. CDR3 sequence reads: CASSELQQETQYF. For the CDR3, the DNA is TGTGCCAGCAGTGAGCTACAGCAAGAGACCCAGTACTTC.

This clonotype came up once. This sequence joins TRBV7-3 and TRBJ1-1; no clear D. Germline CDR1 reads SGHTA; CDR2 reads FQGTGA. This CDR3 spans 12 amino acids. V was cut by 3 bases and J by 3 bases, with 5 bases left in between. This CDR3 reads CASSLRYTEAFF. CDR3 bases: TGTGCCAGCAGCTTGCGATACACTGAAGCTTTCTTT.

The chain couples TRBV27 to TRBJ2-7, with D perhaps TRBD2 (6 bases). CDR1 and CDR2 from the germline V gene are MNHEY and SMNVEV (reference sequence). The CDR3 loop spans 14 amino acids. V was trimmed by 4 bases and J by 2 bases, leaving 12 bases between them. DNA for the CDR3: TGTGCCAGCAGTTCAACCGGGACTGCCTACGAGCAGTACGTC. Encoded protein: CASSSTGTAYEQYV.

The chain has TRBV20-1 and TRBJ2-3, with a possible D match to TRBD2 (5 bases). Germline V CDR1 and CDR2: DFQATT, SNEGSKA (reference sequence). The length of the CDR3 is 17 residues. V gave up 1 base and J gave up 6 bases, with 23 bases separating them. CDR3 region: CSARGLRASGKMDTQYF. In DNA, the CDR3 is TGCAGTGCTAGAGGACTGCGAGCCTCGGGGAAAATGGATACGCAGTATTTT.

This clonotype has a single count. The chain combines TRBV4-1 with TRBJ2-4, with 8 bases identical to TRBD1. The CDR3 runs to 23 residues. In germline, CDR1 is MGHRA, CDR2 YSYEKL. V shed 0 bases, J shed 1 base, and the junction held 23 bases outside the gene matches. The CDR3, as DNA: TGCGCCAGCAGCCAAGAAGAAGAGAGTGGGACAGGAAGGCCAGGAATGGCCAAAAACATTCAGTACTTC. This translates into CASSQEEESGTGRPGMAKNIQYF.

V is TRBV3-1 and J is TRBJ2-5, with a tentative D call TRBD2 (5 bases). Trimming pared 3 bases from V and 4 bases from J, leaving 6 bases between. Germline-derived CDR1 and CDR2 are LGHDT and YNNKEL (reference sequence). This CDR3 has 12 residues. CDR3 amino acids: CASSHEGETQYF. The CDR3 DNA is TGTGCCAGCAGCCACGAGGGAGAGACCCAGTACTTC.

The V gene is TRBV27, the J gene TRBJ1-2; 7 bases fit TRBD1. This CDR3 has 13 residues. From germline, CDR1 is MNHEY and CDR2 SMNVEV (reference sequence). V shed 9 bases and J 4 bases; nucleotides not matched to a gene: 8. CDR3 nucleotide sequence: TGTGCCAGTTCGTTCGGACAGGCCTATGGCTACACCTTC. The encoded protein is CASSFGQAYGYTF.

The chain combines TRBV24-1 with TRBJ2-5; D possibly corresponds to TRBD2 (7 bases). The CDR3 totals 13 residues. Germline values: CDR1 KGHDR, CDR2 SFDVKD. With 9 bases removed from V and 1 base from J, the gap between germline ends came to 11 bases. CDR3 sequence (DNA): TGTGCCACCGGTGCGGGGGCCCAAGAGACCCAGTACTTC. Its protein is CATGAGAQETQYF.